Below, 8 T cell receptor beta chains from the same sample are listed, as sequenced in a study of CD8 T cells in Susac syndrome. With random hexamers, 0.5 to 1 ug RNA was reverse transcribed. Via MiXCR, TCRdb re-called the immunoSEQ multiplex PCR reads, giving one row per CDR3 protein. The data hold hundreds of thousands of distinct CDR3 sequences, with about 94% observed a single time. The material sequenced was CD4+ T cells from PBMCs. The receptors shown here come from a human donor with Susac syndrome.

The CDR3 coding sequence is TGTGCCACTCTACCGGGACTAGCGCTTCGACGGCGATCCGAGCAGTACTTC. Protein: CATLPGLALRRRSEQYF. The chain has TRBV7-8 and TRBJ2-7, with 10 positions matching TRBD2. Trimming at V came to 10 bases and at J to 6 bases, leaving 21 bases not matched to a gene. Germline values: CDR1 SGHVS, CDR2 FQNEAQ. This CDR3 has 17 amino acids.

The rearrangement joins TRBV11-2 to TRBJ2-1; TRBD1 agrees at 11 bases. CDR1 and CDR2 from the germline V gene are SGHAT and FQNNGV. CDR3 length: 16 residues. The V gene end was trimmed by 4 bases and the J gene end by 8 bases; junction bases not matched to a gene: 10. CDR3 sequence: CASSWAGQGVNDEQFF. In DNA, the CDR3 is TGTGCCAGCAGCTGGGCGGGACAGGGGGTTAACGATGAGCAGTTCTTC.

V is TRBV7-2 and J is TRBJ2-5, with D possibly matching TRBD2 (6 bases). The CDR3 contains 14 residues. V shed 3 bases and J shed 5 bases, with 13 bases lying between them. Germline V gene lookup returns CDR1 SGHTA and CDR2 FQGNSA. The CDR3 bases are TGTGCCAGCAGCTTGACGGGACGGGAGGAGACCCAGTACTTC. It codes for CASSLTGREETQYF.

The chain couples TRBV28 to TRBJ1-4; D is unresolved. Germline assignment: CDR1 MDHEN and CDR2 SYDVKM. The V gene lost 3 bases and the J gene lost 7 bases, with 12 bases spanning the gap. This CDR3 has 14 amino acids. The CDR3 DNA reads TGTGCCAGCAGTTTTGTAGAAGGTATTGAAAAACTGTTTTTT. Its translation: CASSFVEGIEKLFF. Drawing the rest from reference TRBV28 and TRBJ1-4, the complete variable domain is DVKVTQSSRYLVKRTGEKVFLECVQDMDHENMFWYRQDPGLGLRLIYFSYDVKMKEKGDIPEGYSVSREKKERFSLILESASTNQTSMYLCASSFVEGIEKLFFGSGTQLSVL.

DNA for the CDR3: TGTGCCAGCAGCTTGAAACAGAAGAAGGAGACCCAGTACTTC. This encodes CASSLKQKKETQYF. This chain links TRBV5-6 with TRBJ2-5; D is ambiguous. V was clipped by 1 base and J by 5 bases, with 12 bases between them. The length of the CDR3 is 14 residues. The germline CDR1 and CDR2 sequences are SGHDT and YYEEEE. The full variable domain, with the rest looked up from reference TRBV5-6 and TRBJ2-5, is DAGVTQSPTHLIKTRGQQVTLRCSPKSGHDTVSWYQQALGQGPQFIFQYYEEEERQRGNFPDRFSGHQFPNYSSELNVNALLLGDSALYLCASSLKQKKETQYFGPGTRLLVL.

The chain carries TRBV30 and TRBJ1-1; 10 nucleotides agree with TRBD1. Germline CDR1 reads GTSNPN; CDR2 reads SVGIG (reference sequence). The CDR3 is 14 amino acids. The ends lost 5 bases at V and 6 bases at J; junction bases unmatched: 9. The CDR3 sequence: CAWEDGQGVPEAFF. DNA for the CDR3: TGTGCCTGGGAAGACGGACAGGGGGTACCTGAAGCTTTCTTT. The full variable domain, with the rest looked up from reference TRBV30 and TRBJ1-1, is SQTIHQWPATLVQPVGSPLSLECTVEGTSNPNLYWYRQAAGRGLQLLFYSVGIGQISSEVPQNLSASRPQDRQFILSSKKLLLSDSGFYLCAWEDGQGVPEAFFGQGTRLTVV.

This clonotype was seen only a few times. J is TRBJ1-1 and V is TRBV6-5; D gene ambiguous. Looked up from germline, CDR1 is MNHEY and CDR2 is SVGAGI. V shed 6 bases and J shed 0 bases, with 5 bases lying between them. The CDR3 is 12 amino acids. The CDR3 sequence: CASRTLNTEAFF. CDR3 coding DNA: TGTGCCAGCAGGACACTGAACACTGAAGCTTTCTTT.

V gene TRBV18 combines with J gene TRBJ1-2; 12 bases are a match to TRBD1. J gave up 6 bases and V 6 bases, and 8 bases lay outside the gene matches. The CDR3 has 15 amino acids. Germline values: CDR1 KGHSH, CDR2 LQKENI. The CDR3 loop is CASSDRDRGLNGYTF. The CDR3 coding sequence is TGTGCCAGCTCGGACCGGGACAGGGGGCTAAATGGCTACACCTTC. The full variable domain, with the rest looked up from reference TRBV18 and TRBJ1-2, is NAGVMQNPRHLVRRRGQEARLRCSPMKGHSHVYWYRQLPEEGLKFMVYLQKENIIDESGMPKERFSAEFPKEGPSILRIQQVVRGDSAAYFCASSDRDRGLNGYTFGSGTRLTVV.